Listed below are T cell receptor beta chains from one sample, sequenced in a study of blood T cell repertoires in COVID-19. Profiling relied on immunoSEQ multiplex PCR, and the TCRdb table lists in-frame clones only, not all of them. The profile shows under 300,000 clones, roughly 90% of them singletons. The specimen was peripheral blood. Every receptor here comes from a woman aged 30 to 39 with active or convalescent COVID-19. The CDR3 runs from the conserved cysteine through the conserved F or W. The D gene is left open where the match is weak. Some rows mark clone size as missing; the rest say once, few, many or name a class of expanded clone.

size	length	D	V	J	CDR3	DNA
.	14	.	TRBV10-1	TRBJ1-3	CASSETLSGNTIYF	TGCGCCAGCAGTGAGACTCTCTCTGGAAACACCATATATTTT
few	16	TRBD1	TRBV18	TRBJ2-2	CASSLLGTGNVGELFF	TGTGCCAGCTCACTCCTCGGGACAGGGAACGTCGGGGAGCTGTTTTTT
.	15	TRBD1	TRBV5-1	TRBJ2-3	CASSRGGQVTDTQYF	TGCGCCAGCAGCCGTGGGGGACAGGTCACAGATACGCAGTATTTT
.	16	.	TRBV21-1	TRBJ1-6	CASSAPGGGHNSPLHF	TGTGCCAGCAGCGCCCCAGGAGGGGGCCATAATTCACCCCTCCACTTT
.	15	.	TRBV7-6	TRBJ2-1	CASSADRTFYNEQFF	TGTGCCAGCAGCGCTGACAGGACCTTTTACAATGAGCAGTTCTTC
once	15	TRBD1	TRBV7-2	TRBJ1-2	CASSSGQGANYGYTF	TGTGCCAGCAGCTCTGGACAGGGGGCTAACTATGGCTACACCTTC
.	13	.	TRBV6-5	TRBJ2-7	CASSPFQGSEQYF	TGTGCCAGCAGTCCCTTCCAGGGGTCCGAGCAGTACTTC
.	13	.	TRBV19	TRBJ1-5	CASSISGNQPQHF	TGTGCCAGTAGTATAAGCGGCAATCAGCCCCAGCATTTT
.	16	.	TRBV21-1	TRBJ2-7	CASNSGTGGIGSEQYF	TGTGCCAGCAACTCCGGGACAGGGGGCATAGGAAGCGAGCAGTACTTC
.	15	TRBD2	TRBV23-1	TRBJ2-3	CASSQGLAGTDTQYF	TGCGCCAGCAGTCAGGGACTAGCGGGCACAGATACGCAGTATTTT